This T cell receptor (beta chain) stems from a study of OX40 agonist ivuxolimab in advanced cancers. Germline V gene lookup returns CDR1 LNHDA and CDR2 SQIVND (reference sequence). Trimming removed 6 bases from V and 4 bases from J, with 9 bases in between. The CDR3 totals 12 residues. The repertoire was sequenced with immunoSEQ multiplex PCR; TCRdb's copy has only in-frame clones and lacks some. The sample gives about 81,000 clones, around 84% of which show up once; over 5% is in the top ten. The sequence came from an adult with an advanced solid tumor such as melanoma, head and neck, liver or kidney cancer. The chain links TRBV19 to TRBJ1-2, with a tentative D call TRBD1 (6 bases). Specimen: CD4+ or CD8+ T cells sorted from blood, collected in a trial of the OX40 agonist ivuxolimab. Here the CDR3 reads CASSDRPYGYTF. DNA of the CDR3: TGTGCCAGTAGCGACAGGCCCTATGGCTACACCTTC.